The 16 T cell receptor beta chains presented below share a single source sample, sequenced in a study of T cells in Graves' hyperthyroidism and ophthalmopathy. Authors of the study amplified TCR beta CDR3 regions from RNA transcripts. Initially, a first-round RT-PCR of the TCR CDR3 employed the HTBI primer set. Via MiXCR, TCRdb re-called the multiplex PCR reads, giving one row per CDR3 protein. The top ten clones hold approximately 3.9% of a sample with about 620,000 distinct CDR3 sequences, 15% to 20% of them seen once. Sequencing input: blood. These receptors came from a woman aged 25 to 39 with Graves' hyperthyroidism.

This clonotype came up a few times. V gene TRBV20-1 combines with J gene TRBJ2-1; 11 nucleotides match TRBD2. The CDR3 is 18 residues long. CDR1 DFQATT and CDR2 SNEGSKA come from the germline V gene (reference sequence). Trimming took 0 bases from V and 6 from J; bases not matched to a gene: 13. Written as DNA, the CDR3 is TGCAGTGCTAGAGACCCCAAGTTAGCGGGAGGGCCTGCCAATGAGCAGTTCTTC. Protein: CSARDPKLAGGPANEQFF.

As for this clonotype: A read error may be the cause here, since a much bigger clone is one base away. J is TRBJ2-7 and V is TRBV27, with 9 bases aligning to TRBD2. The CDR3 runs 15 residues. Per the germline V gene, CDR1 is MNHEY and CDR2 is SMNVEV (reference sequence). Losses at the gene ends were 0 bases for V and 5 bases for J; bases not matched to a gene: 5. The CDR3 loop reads CASSLSGTSYHEQYF. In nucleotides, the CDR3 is TGTGCCAGCAGTTTATCCGGGACTAGCTACCACGAGCAGTACTTC.

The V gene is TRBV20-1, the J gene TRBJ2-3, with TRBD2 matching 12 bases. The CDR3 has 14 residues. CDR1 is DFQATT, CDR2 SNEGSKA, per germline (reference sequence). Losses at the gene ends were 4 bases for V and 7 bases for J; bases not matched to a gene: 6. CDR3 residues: CSAKTSGRTHTQYF. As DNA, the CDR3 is TGCAGTGCTAAGACTAGCGGGAGAACACATACGCAGTATTTT.

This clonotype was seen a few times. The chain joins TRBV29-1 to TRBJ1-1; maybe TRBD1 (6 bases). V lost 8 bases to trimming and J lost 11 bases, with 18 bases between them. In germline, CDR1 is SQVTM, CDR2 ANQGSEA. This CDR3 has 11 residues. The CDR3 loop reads CSPYPQGGAFF. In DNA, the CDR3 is TGCAGCCCCTACCCACAGGGCGGGGCTTTCTTT.

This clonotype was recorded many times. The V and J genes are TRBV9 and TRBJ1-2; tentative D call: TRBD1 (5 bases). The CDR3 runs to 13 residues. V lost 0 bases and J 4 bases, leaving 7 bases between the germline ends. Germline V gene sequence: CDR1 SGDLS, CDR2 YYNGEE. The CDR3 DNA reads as TGTGCCAGCAGCGTAGACAGGTCCTATGGCTACACCTTC. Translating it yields CASSVDRSYGYTF. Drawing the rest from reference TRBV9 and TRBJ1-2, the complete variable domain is DSGVTQTPKHLITATGQRVTLRCSPRSGDLSVYWYQQSLDQGLQFLIQYYNGEERAKGNILERFSAQQFPDLHSELNLSSLELGDSALYFCASSVDRSYGYTFGSGTRLTVV.

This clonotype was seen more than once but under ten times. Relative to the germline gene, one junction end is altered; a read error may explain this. CDR3: CASSSQGLAVVF. CDR3 nucleotides: TGCGCCAGCAGCTCACAAGGACTGGCTGTAGTCTTC. The chain joins TRBV5-1 to TRBJ2-1; TRBD2 is a possible D gene (5 bases). The germline CDR1 and CDR2 sequences are SGHRS and YFSETQ. The CDR3 length is 12 residues.

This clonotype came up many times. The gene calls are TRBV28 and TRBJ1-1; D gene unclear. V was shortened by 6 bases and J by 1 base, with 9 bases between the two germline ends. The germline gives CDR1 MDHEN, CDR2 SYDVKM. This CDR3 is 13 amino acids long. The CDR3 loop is CASSWSQNTEAFF. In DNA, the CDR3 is TGTGCCAGCAGCTGGTCCCAGAACACTGAAGCTTTCTTT.

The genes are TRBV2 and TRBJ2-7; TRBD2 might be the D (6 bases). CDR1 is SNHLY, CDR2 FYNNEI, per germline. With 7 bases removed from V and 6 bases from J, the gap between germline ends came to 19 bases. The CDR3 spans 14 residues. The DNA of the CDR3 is TGTGCCAGCATGGGGGGACCGGGGATCTCCGAGCAGTACTTC. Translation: CASMGGPGISEQYF.

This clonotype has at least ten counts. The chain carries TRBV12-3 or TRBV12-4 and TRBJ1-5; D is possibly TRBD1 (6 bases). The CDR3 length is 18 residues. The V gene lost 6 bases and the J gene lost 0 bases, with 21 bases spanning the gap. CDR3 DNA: TGTGCCAGCAGACTCGACAGGCTCCCGATCCTTAGCAATCAGCCCCAGCATTTT. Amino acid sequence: CASRLDRLPILSNQPQHF.

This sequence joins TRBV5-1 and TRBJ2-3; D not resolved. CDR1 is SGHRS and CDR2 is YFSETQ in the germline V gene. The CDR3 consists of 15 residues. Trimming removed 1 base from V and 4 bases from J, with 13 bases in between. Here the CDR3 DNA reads TGCGCCAGCAGCTTGAGGCAGTTCAACGCAGATACGCAGTATTTT. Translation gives CASSLRQFNADTQYF. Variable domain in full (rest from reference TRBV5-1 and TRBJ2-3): KAGVTQTPRYLIKTRGQQVTLSCSPISGHRSVSWYQQTPGQGLQFLFEYFSETQRNKGNFPGRFSGRQFSNSRSEMNVSTLELGDSALYLCASSLRQFNADTQYFGPGTRLTVL.

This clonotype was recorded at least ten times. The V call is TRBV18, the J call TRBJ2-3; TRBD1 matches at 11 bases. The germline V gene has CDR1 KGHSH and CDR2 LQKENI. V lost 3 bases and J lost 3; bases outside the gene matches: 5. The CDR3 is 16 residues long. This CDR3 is CASSPSGQGGTDTQYF. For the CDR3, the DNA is TGTGCCAGCTCACCGTCGGGACAGGGGGGGACAGATACGCAGTATTTT.

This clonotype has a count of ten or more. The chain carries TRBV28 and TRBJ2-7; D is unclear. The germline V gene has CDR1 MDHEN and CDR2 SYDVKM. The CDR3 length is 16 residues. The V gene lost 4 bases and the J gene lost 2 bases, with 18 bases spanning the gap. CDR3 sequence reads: CASSSRIPLRAYEQYF. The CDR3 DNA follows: TGTGCCAGCAGTTCGCGAATACCCCTTCGGGCCTACGAGCAGTACTTC.

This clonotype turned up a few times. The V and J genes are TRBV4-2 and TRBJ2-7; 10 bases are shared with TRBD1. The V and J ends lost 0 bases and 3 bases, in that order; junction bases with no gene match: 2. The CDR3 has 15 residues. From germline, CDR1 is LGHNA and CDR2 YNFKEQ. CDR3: CASSQETGGGYEQYF. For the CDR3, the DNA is TGTGCCAGCAGCCAAGAGACAGGGGGCGGCTACGAGCAGTACTTC.

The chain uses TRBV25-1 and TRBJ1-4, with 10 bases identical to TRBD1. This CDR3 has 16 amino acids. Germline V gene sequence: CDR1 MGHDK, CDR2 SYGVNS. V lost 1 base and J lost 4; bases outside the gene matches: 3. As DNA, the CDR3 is TGTGCCAGCAGTGAATCGGGGACAGGGGTTAATGAAAAACTGTTTTTT. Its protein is CASSESGTGVNEKLFF.

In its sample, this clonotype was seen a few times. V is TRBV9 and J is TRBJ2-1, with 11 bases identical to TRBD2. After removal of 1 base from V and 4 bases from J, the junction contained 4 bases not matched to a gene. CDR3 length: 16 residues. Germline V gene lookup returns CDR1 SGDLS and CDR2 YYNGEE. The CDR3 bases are TGTGCCAGCAGCGTACTGGGGACTAGCGGATACAATGAGCAGTTCTTC. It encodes CASSVLGTSGYNEQFF.

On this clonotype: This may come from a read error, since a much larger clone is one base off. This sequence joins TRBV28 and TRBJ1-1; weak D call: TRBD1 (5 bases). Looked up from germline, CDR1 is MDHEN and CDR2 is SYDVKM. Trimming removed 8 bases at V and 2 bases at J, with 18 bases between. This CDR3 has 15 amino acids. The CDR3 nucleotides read TGTGCCAGCGGTCCCCCCGACAGACTTAACACTGAAGCTTTCTTT. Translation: CASGPPDRLNTEAFF.